This T cell receptor beta chain was obtained from a study of cytomegalovirus exposure and HLA in healthy donors. General observations from the study: A list of about 180 TCR beta chains associated with cytomegalovirus was given. Analysis performed later showed TCR beta chains linked to HLA being more clonally expanded than equally common others.

On this clone: The antigen is undetermined.

A multiplex PCR was run with 60 Vbeta primers and 13 Jbeta primers. TCRdb's table, derived via immunoSEQ multiplex PCR, lists solely in-frame clones and lacks some. The sample has some 150,000 clones, 75% to 80% seen once. This clonotype was obtained from a male donor in good health and CMV-seronegative. Sequenced: PBMCs.

CDR3 bases: TGCGCCAGCAGCCAAGAACAGGGGGCGTATCAGCCCCAGCATTTT. It codes for CASSQEQGAYQPQHF. The V gene is TRBV4-1, the J gene TRBJ1-5; 9 nucleotides agree with TRBD1. Trimming took 0 bases from V and 5 from J; bases not matched to a gene: 2. Germline lookup yields CDR1 MGHRA and CDR2 YSYEKL. This CDR3 has 15 amino acids.